One and the same sample provided the 31 T cell receptor beta chains below, sequenced in a study of T cell changes during pregnancy in multiple sclerosis. Data came from immunoSEQ multiplex PCR; TCRdb stores just in-frame clones and leaves some out. The repertoire holds tens of thousands of clones, with 91% as singletons. The material sequenced was CD4+ T cells from peripheral blood mononuclear cells, taken before pregnancy. The receptors derive from a female donor with multiple sclerosis, enrolled in a pregnancy study.

The rearrangement links TRBV7-3 to TRBJ1-2, with D perhaps TRBD1 (6 bases). Looked up from germline, CDR1 is SGHTA and CDR2 is FQGTGA. V lost 2 bases, J lost 7 bases, and 11 bases lay in between. The CDR3 totals 13 residues. This chain's CDR3 is CASSLSGARGYTF. CDR3 bases: TGTGCCAGCAGCTTATCAGGGGCACGTGGCTACACCTTC.

The CDR3 DNA sequence: TGTGCCAGCAGCAAAGCGCCCCCGACAGGGGCGAAGTACCAAGAGACCCAGTACTTC. Translating gives CASSKAPPTGAKYQETQYF. V usage is TRBV21-1 and J usage is TRBJ2-5; no DNA check was done on the table's D call, TRBD1. TRBV21-1 is reported as a pseudogene. The CDR3 is 19 residues long.

The chain joins TRBV4-1 to TRBJ1-5, with D possibly being TRBD1 (6 bases). Looked up from germline, CDR1 is MGHRA and CDR2 is YSYEKL. V was shortened by 2 bases and J by 2 bases, with 13 bases between the two germline ends. This CDR3 comprises 16 residues. CDR3 protein: CASSQPVQGGNQPQHF. The CDR3 DNA follows: TGCGCCAGCAGCCAACCCGTACAGGGAGGCAATCAGCCCCAGCATTTT.

V is TRBV15 and J is TRBJ1-1; no clear D. Germline CDR1 reads LNHNV; CDR2 reads YYDKDF (reference sequence). The CDR3 has 14 amino acids. V was cut by 3 bases and J by 5 bases, with 13 bases left in between. The chain's CDR3 is CATSSPGGWTEAFF. CDR3 nucleotides: TGTGCCACCAGCAGTCCGGGTGGTTGGACTGAAGCTTTCTTT. Combining the CDR3 with reference TRBV15 and TRBJ1-1 gives the whole variable domain DAMVIQNPRYQVTQFGKPVTLSCSQTLNHNVMYWYQQKSSQAPKLLFHYYDKDFNNEADTPDNFQSRRPNTSFCFLDIRSPGLGDTAMYLCATSSPGGWTEAFFGQGTRLTVV.

In DNA, the CDR3 is TGTGCCAGCAGCGTGGGGGGACCAGGACTAAATGAAAAACTGTTTTTT. It codes for CASSVGGPGLNEKLFF. The gene calls are TRBV9 and TRBJ1-4, with D maybe TRBD1 (5 bases). The germline CDR1 and CDR2 sequences are SGDLS and YYNGEE. V was shortened by 2 bases and J by 5 bases, with 16 bases between the two germline ends. This CDR3 has 16 amino acids.

Comment on this clone: Other DNA sequences in the sample encode the same CDR3. The V call is TRBV7-2, the J call TRBJ1-5; D remains ambiguous. The CDR3 length is 13 residues. V was trimmed by 1 base and J by 9 bases, leaving 10 bases between them. Germline V lookup: CDR1 SGHTA, CDR2 FQGNSA. The DNA for the CDR3 is TGTGCCAGCAGCTTAGGGGGAGAACGGCCCCAGCATTTT. Translated, it gives CASSLGGERPQHF.

The chain has TRBV7-6 and TRBJ1-5; D is ambiguous. The CDR3 contains 15 residues. The germline CDR1 and CDR2 sequences are SGHVS and FNYEAQ. Trimming stripped 2 bases from V and 4 bases from J, with 12 bases between. In DNA, the CDR3 is TGTGCCAGCAGCTTAAATGAGGGCAGAAATCAGCCCCAGCATTTT. Its translation is CASSLNEGRNQPQHF.

The CDR3 loop is CASSPMGTSGGREQYF. The CDR3 DNA is TGCGCCAGCAGCCCCATGGGGACTAGCGGGGGCCGGGAGCAGTACTTC. This rearrangement joins TRBV4-1 to TRBJ2-7; the match to TRBD2 covers 14 bases. The germline CDR1 and CDR2 sequences are MGHRA and YSYEKL. The CDR3 length is 16 residues. J was trimmed by 7 bases and V by 4 bases; bases with no gene match: 9.

The genes are TRBV2 and TRBJ2-1; a weak D match, TRBD2 (5 bases). The V gene's germline CDR1 is SNHLY and CDR2 FYNNEI. Trimming pared 5 bases from V and 7 bases from J, leaving 9 bases between. The CDR3 consists of 12 residues. This CDR3 is CASSLGENEQFF. The CDR3 DNA sequence: TGTGCCAGCAGTCTCGGGGAAAATGAGCAGTTCTTC.

The V call is TRBV7-3, the J call TRBJ2-3, with 10 positions matching TRBD2. Germline loops: CDR1 SGHTA, CDR2 FQGTGA. V was pared by 3 bases and J by 1 base, with 7 bases of the junction left unmatched. The CDR3 runs to 17 residues. CDR3 sequence: CASSFGASGGRTDTQYF. The CDR3 DNA reads as TGTGCCAGCAGCTTTGGGGCTAGCGGGGGTCGCACAGATACGCAGTATTTT.

This clone was seen once. The chain links TRBV10-1 to TRBJ2-7; D perhaps matches TRBD1 (5 bases). Trimming pared 7 bases from V and 5 bases from J, leaving 9 bases between. This CDR3 has 11 residues. Germline CDR1 reads WNHNN; CDR2 reads SYGVQD (reference sequence). The CDR3, as DNA: TGCGCCAGCAATCAGGGTGACGAGCAGTACTTC. Encoded protein: CASNQGDEQYF.

The DNA of the CDR3 is TGCAGCGTTGCCCCGTCGTCCAATTCACCCCTCCACTTT. This gives the protein CSVAPSSNSPLHF. The chain combines TRBV29-1 with TRBJ1-6; D not certain. V gave up 4 bases and J gave up 7 bases, with 11 bases separating them. The CDR3 has 13 residues. Germline assignment: CDR1 SQVTM and CDR2 ANQGSEA. Supplemented by reference TRBV29-1 and TRBJ1-6, the full variable domain reads SAVISQKPSRDICQRGTSLTIQCQVDSQVTMMFWYRQQPGQSLTLIATANQGSEATYESGFVIDKFPISRPNLTFSTLTVSNMSPEDSSIYLCSVAPSSNSPLHFGNGTRLTVT.

The chain links TRBV7-9 to TRBJ1-5; tentatively, D is TRBD1 (6 bases). CDR1 SEHNR and CDR2 FQNEAQ come from the germline V gene (reference sequence). V was cut by 4 bases and J by 6 bases, with 16 bases left in between. The CDR3 covers 15 residues. CDR3 residues: CASSSNRDAGQPQHF. For the CDR3, the DNA is TGTGCCAGCAGCTCCAACAGGGACGCGGGTCAGCCCCAGCATTTT.

The V call is TRBV11-2, the J call TRBJ1-1; 8 bases map to TRBD1. The CDR3 length is 18 residues. V was clipped by 5 bases and J by 4 bases; unmatched bases: 18. Germline CDR1 reads SGHAT; CDR2 reads FQNNGV. In nucleotides, the CDR3 is TGTGCCAGCAGCCTAGGAGGTTCAGGGGGCATAGCTCGCACTGAAGCTTTCTTT. Translated, it gives CASSLGGSGGIARTEAFF.

V gene TRBV9 combines with J gene TRBJ1-5; 9 positions agree with TRBD1. Germline V gives CDR1 SGDLS, CDR2 YYNGEE. This CDR3 contains 15 residues. V was clipped by 3 bases and J by 4 bases; unmatched bases: 5. The CDR3 is CASSAGTGLNQPQHF. Here the CDR3 DNA reads TGTGCCAGCAGCGCCGGGACAGGGCTTAATCAGCCCCAGCATTTT.

This clone was detected only once. The V call is TRBV7-9, the J call TRBJ2-5; 8 bases match TRBD2. With V trimmed by 5 bases and J by 1 base, 6 bases remained unmatched. Germline CDR1 and CDR2: SEHNR and FQNEAQ (reference sequence). There are 15 residues in the CDR3. The CDR3 DNA is TGTGCCAGCAGCGCGCTAAGCGGGGGCCAAGAGACCCAGTACTTC. Residues: CASSALSGGQETQYF.

The chain carries TRBV18 and TRBJ2-7, with D possibly being TRBD1 (5 bases). This CDR3 has 15 residues. Germline CDR1 KGHSH, CDR2 LQKENI. V shed 3 bases and J shed 2 bases, with 14 bases lying between them. CDR3 residues: CASSPAQGYPYEQYF. The CDR3 coding sequence is TGTGCCAGCTCACCTGCCCAGGGATACCCCTACGAGCAGTACTTC.

The V call is TRBV10-3, the J call TRBJ2-2; D may be TRBD1 (6 bases). CDR1 is ENHRY, CDR2 SYGVKD, per germline. The V and J ends lost 9 bases and 0 bases respectively, with 8 bases between them. The CDR3 spans 13 residues. This chain's CDR3 is CAIGQSNTGELFF. The CDR3 DNA reads as TGTGCCATTGGACAGTCGAACACCGGGGAGCTGTTTTTT.

This clone came up once. The chain has TRBV19 and TRBJ1-3; D remains unclear. Germline V gene data show CDR1 as LNHDA and CDR2 as SQIVND (reference sequence). The CDR3 is 16 amino acids. Between the trimmed V and J ends, which lost 4 bases and 0 bases, there was a span of 13 bases. CDR3 sequence reads: CASSRRGQASGNTIYF. CDR3 DNA: TGTGCCAGTAGTAGGCGAGGGCAGGCCTCTGGAAACACCATATATTTT.

V is TRBV9 and J is TRBJ1-6; no clear D. Trimming cost V 0 bases and J 10 bases, with 5 bases left between them. CDR3 length equals 12 residues. Germline V CDR1 and CDR2: SGDLS, YYNGEE. Here the CDR3 DNA reads TGTGCCAGCAGCGTAGACGGGTCACCCCTCCACTTT. Translation gives CASSVDGSPLHF.

This sequence joins TRBV4-3 and TRBJ1-2, with TRBD1 matching 9 bases. Germline CDR1 LGHNA, CDR2 YSLEER. The CDR3 sequence is 17 residues long. J gave up 1 base and V 4 bases, and 10 bases lay outside the gene matches. The CDR3 DNA is TGCGCCAGCAGCCGAAGCCTGGGGACAGGGAATAACTATGGCTACACCTTC. Residues: CASSRSLGTGNNYGYTF.

The rearrangement joins TRBV6-1 to TRBJ1-1; D is ambiguous. The CDR3 sequence is 11 residues long. V was shortened by 2 bases and J by 11 bases, with 9 bases between the two germline ends. Germline V gene lookup returns CDR1 MNHNS and CDR2 SASEGT. CDR3: CASSETHGAFF. CDR3 coding DNA: TGTGCCAGCAGTGAAACCCACGGGGCTTTCTTT.

CDR3 in DNA: TGTGCCACCCGCATGGACAGGATGAACACTGAAGCTTTCTTT. It is translated as CATRMDRMNTEAFF. The gene calls are TRBV15 and TRBJ1-1, with 7 bases identical to TRBD1. This CDR3 is built from 14 residues. V dropped 8 bases and J dropped 0; count of bases not matched to a gene: 6. Germline CDR1 and CDR2: LNHNV and YYDKDF (reference sequence).

Written as DNA, the CDR3 is TGTGCCAGCAGCTTTGGGGGACAGCAGTACGAGCAGTACTTC. Translated, it gives CASSFGGQQYEQYF. The chain links TRBV5-4 to TRBJ2-7; TRBD1 aligns across 7 bases. With 2 bases clipped from V and 4 bases from J, the junction kept 6 bases outside the gene matches. The CDR3 spans 14 residues. Germline CDR1 reads SGHNT; CDR2 reads YYREEE (reference sequence).

The gene calls are TRBV7-3 and TRBJ2-5, with D possibly TRBD2 on 6 matching bases. V lost 4 bases and J 5 bases, leaving 11 bases between the germline ends. Germline V gene lookup returns CDR1 SGHTA and CDR2 FQGTGA. This CDR3 region has 13 residues. The CDR3: CASSSSREETQYF. The CDR3 region has the DNA TGTGCCAGCAGCTCCTCCCGGGAGGAGACCCAGTACTTC.

A single count supports this clone. V gene TRBV7-9 combines with J gene TRBJ2-1; D perhaps matches TRBD2 (6 bases). Germline assignment: CDR1 SEHNR and CDR2 FQNEAQ (reference sequence). The V end lost 5 bases, the J end lost 2 bases, and 13 bases lay between the germline ends. The CDR3 is 15 residues long. As DNA, the CDR3 is TGTGCCAGCAGCCCCGCTAGCGTTACCTACAATGAGCAGTTCTTC. It encodes CASSPASVTYNEQFF.

The genes are TRBV11-2 and TRBJ2-5; TRBD2 might be the D (5 bases). The CDR3 sequence is 11 residues long. The V end lost 2 bases, the J end lost 7 bases, and 5 bases lay between the germline ends. Germline V gene sequence: CDR1 SGHAT, CDR2 FQNNGV. The CDR3, as DNA: TGTGCCAGCAGCTTAAGCGGGACCCAGTACTTC. Residues: CASSLSGTQYF.

The rearrangement uses TRBV19 and TRBJ1-1; 9 bases are a match to TRBD1. After removal of 5 bases from V and 7 bases from J, the junction contained 5 bases not matched to a gene. The CDR3 sequence is 13 residues long. Germline CDR1 and CDR2: LNHDA and SQIVND (reference sequence). The CDR3 reads CASSSQGAVEAFF. The CDR3 DNA follows: TGTGCCAGTAGTTCACAGGGGGCTGTTGAAGCTTTCTTT.

This clone has just a few counts. The chain links TRBV30 to TRBJ2-7, with TRBD1 matching 9 bases. The CDR3 is 15 amino acids. V lost 2 bases and J lost 4; bases outside the gene matches: 9. CDR1 GTSNPN and CDR2 SVGIG come from the germline V gene (reference sequence). The CDR3: CAWSPLPGQGYEQYF. The CDR3 region has the DNA TGTGCCTGGAGTCCACTCCCGGGACAGGGATACGAGCAGTACTTC.

This clone was found once. The chain recombines TRBV9 with TRBJ1-5; tentative D call: TRBD1 (6 bases). Trimming took off 0 bases at V and 8 bases at J, with 21 bases between the two ends. In germline, CDR1 is SGDLS, CDR2 YYNGEE. The length of the CDR3 is 17 residues. CDR3 residues: CASSVGVGGPTVEPQHF. The CDR3 bases are TGTGCCAGCAGCGTAGGGGTCGGGGGGCCAACGGTGGAGCCCCAGCATTTT.

The chain uses TRBV5-6 and TRBJ1-2; TRBD1 agrees at 11 bases. In germline, CDR1 is SGHDT, CDR2 YYEEEE. Trimming took 6 bases from V and 8 from J; bases not matched to a gene: 12. CDR3 length: 15 amino acids. This CDR3 is CASTLVGQGARGYTF. As DNA, the CDR3 is TGTGCCAGCACCCTTGTAGGACAGGGGGCGCGAGGCTACACCTTC.